This TCR beta chain comes out of a study of CD4 T cells in relation to SARS-CoV-2 and coronaviruses. In the study overall: After roughly ten days of antigen culture, PBMC TCR beta CDR3s were sequenced. The HLA restriction of the shared crossreactive spike epitopes was mapped.

The germline CDR1 and CDR2 sequences are SGHRS and YFSETQ. The CDR3 length is 16 residues. Trimming shortened V by 2 bases and J by 4 bases, and 16 bases separated the two germline ends. The unexposed donors gave CD4+ T cells in 2011-2018, prior to COVID-19. After 10 to 11 days of culture, CD4+ T cells were isolated. Cells permitting, SARS-CoV-2 S/N and four cold-coronavirus spikes were tested on unexposed-donor CD4+ T cells. Cultures held a few million PBMCs per well with about 10 IU/ml IL-2. The assay was immunoSEQ multiplex PCR, and TCRdb's table has in-frame clones only and misses some. The sample holds just over 15,000 clones; roughly 80% are singletons and the top ten take around 19%. With respect to this clone: Its antigen remains unidentified.

The TCR comes from a human donor in good health. Sequencing was performed on CD4+ T cells from PBMCs, cultured in vitro. This chain connects TRBV5-1 to TRBJ2-4, with D tentatively TRBD1 or TRBD2 (5 bases each). CDR3 in amino acids: CASSLSGTAIKNIQYF. In DNA, the CDR3 is TGCGCCAGCAGCTTATCCGGGACGGCCATAAAAAACATTCAGTACTTC.